One sample yielded the 6 T cell receptor beta chains listed below, sequenced in a study of prognosis after radiotherapy for stage I lung cancer. From genomic DNA, TCR beta CDR3 was amplified by two-round multiplex PCR. Primers were specific to each TRBV and TRBJ gene in first-round PCR. MiXCR, applied by TCRdb to the multiplex PCR reads, yields one record per CDR3 protein. The sample contains fewer than 35,000 distinct CDR3 sequences, 40% to 60% of which appear only once. Sequenced here: PBMCs, sampled before or after stereotactic body radiation therapy (not recorded which). The receptors were gathered from a donor over 45 with non-small cell lung cancer.

This clonotype has ten or more counts. The chain has TRBV6-2 or TRBV6-3 and TRBJ2-3; TRBD2 is a possible D gene (6 bases). V was pared by 6 bases and J by 1 base, with 17 bases between. Germline loops: CDR1 MNHEY, CDR2 SVGEGT. The CDR3 length is 16 residues. The CDR3 bases are TGTGCCAGCAGATCCCTGCCCGGGGAGGGCACAGATACGCAGTATTTT. Amino acid sequence: CASRSLPGEGTDTQYF.

Concerning this clonotype: A far larger clone differs by one base, so this is likely a read error. Because it lacks the conserved phenylalanine or tryptophan at the end, this CDR3 is likely a read error. CDR3 nucleotide sequence: TGTGCCAGCAGCTCAGGGGCGGGCTATGGCTACACCTTA. This sequence encodes CASSSGAGYGYTL. V usage is TRBV7-9 and J usage is TRBJ1-2, with D perhaps matching TRBD1 (6 bases). V lost 4 bases and J 4 bases, leaving 10 bases between the germline ends. This CDR3 spans 13 amino acids. Germline loops: CDR1 SEHNR, CDR2 FQNEAQ (reference sequence).

As concerns this clonotype: This may stem from a read error, because a much larger clone lies one nucleotide away. This chain joins TRBV5-4 and TRBJ2-3; D call uncertain. Germline V gives CDR1 SGHNT, CDR2 YYREEE (reference sequence). This CDR3 contains 12 residues. The CDR3 DNA reads TGTGCCAGCAGATTGGAGTCAGATACGCAGTATTTT. Translating it yields CASRLESDTQYF.

This clonotype came up a few times. A much larger clone differs from this one at a single base, so this may be a read error. The chain combines TRBV6-4 with TRBJ2-5, with 12 bases matching TRBD2. The CDR3 has 19 residues. CDR1 is MRHNA, CDR2 SNTAGT, per germline. V lost 1 base, J lost 12 bases, and 21 bases stayed unmatched. The CDR3, as DNA: TGTGCCAGCAGTGACTTGTTGACTAGCGGGAGCCCAACATCCGGGGCCAAGTACTTC. It yields the protein CASSDLLTSGSPTSGAKYF.

The chain combines TRBV24-1 with TRBJ2-7; 7 positions match TRBD1. The CDR3 loop spans 15 amino acids. The V gene's germline CDR1 is KGHDR and CDR2 SFDVKD. Losses at the gene ends were 12 bases for V and 3 bases for J; bases not matched to a gene: 16. CDR3 residues: CASTPPRQGSYEQYF. The CDR3 nucleotides read TGTGCCTCCACCCCTCCCCGACAGGGAAGCTACGAGCAGTACTTC.

This clonotype showed up many times. The chain has TRBV19 and TRBJ2-4; tentatively, D is TRBD1 or TRBD2 (5 bases each). The J call is in doubt because the DNA end fits TRBJ2-1 better. Per the germline V gene, CDR1 is LNHDA and CDR2 is SQIVND (reference sequence). The CDR3 extends over 13 amino acids. CDR3 in DNA: TGTGCCAGTAGTATAGATCGAACTCGGGGCCAGTTCTTC. Residues: CASSIDRTRGQFF.